This record looks at one TCR beta chain sequence and its context. Its cognate antigen has yet to be identified. Nothing much larger sits one base from this clone, and base qualities are not available. The sample carries other DNA sequences with the same CDR3. Whole blood was collected in K2EDTA tubes by collaborating institutions according to the institutions' own protocols. Collaborator samples were shipped for TCRbeta analysis as frozen whole blood, isolated PBMCs, or DNA extracted from either sample type. The sample belongs to a study of blood T cell repertoires in COVID-19 (dated by TCRdb to between 2020 and 2021). With regard to the full study: Collaborator samples came from the United States, Italy and Spain and covered acute and convalescent phases of COVID-19. The prospective study material was composed of cDNA or gDNA derived from T cells, B-cell-depleted T cells, or PBMCs. Subjects who had been exposed to COVID-19, were actively infected with it, or had recovered from it provided the deeply sampled blood TCRbeta repertoires that made up the dataset. The repertoires were made available in a free public database intended to serve as a resource for research on the immune response to SARS-CoV-2. The samples were drawn from two sources: the first 160 participants of the ongoing ImmuneRACE study, and 1,000 to 1,500 subjects contributed by 6 global collaborators. Nearly every sample came with metadata listing a de-identified subject ID, COVID-19 status, age in years and sex. HLA class I and class II types, where available, came from metadata supplied by the sample provider rather than from assay-based typing. Results the study describes overall, beyond this receptor: Clinical and demographic metadata were provided uncurated, with the amount varying by source and participant.

V loses 4 bases of germline sequence and J loses 7 bases, and the interval between the two ends is 15 bases. The germline V gene specifies SGHRS as CDR1 and YFSETQ as CDR2. There are 15 amino acids in the CDR3, from cysteine to phenylalanine inclusive. The retained sequence is limited to the CDR3, 45 bases, with the frame set at the first base. TCRbeta CDR3 regions were amplified from genomic DNA by means of the immunoSEQ Assay, a bias-controlled multiplex PCR. In the authors' own workflow: The number of nucleated cells in each sample was estimated by amplification of reference gene primers within the assay. To quantify the absolute abundance of each unique TCRbeta CDR3 rearrangement, sequence reads were collapsed and filtered. Productive Simpson clonality was computed per sample as the square root of Simpson's diversity index over productive rearrangements. The source is immuneACCESS, and TCRdb retained only in-frame sequences with V and J called. Part of the clones is not carried over; for the studies checked, unresolved V genes explain less than half of this, and the remainder is unexplained. That table supplies the V and J calls and clone size; D and trimming were determined from the DNA. The sample contains 60,000 to 85,000 clones, roughly 80% of them found a single time. The ten largest clones capture over 9.5% of the sample.

The rearrangement joined TRBV5-1 to TRBJ1-6; too little of a D gene remains to name it. The clonotype was recovered from a human donor in a cohort sampled during active COVID-19. Sequences were obtained from peripheral blood. DNA sequence: TGCGCCAGCAGCCTAAGTCGGGAAGGGAATTCACCCCTCCACTTT. Its translation reads: CASSLSREGNSPLHF.